The present T cell receptor (beta chain) was sequenced within a study of blood T cell repertoires in COVID-19. Study as a whole: COVID-19 samples, acute and convalescent, were from the United States, Italy and Spain.

Germline CDR1 SGHAT, CDR2 FQNNGV. J was trimmed by 8 bases and V by 1 base; bases with no gene match: 6. This CDR3 is 16 amino acids long. Only in-frame clones appear in the TCRdb table, and some are missing; sequencing was by immunoSEQ multiplex PCR. The data contain roughly 410,000 clones, about 87% of them singletons. This clone was counted a single time. This receptor was taken from a woman aged 60 to 75 with COVID-19, enrolled during active disease. Sequencing was done on a sample of peripheral blood. The gene calls are TRBV11-2 and TRBJ1-4; 11 bases align to TRBD1. The CDR3 loop is CASSLVGQGAIEKLFF. The CDR3 region has the DNA TGTGCCAGCAGCTTAGTAGGACAGGGGGCAATAGAAAAACTGTTTTTT.